Each of the 27 T cell receptor beta chains below was sequenced from the same sample in a study of blood T cell repertoires in COVID-19. The protocol was immunoSEQ multiplex PCR, while the TCRdb copy is restricted to in-frame clones and leaves out a portion. The sample carries approximately 130,000 clones, around four fifths recorded once. The material sequenced was peripheral blood. All receptors derive from a human donor in a cohort sampled during active COVID-19.

The chain uses TRBV24-1 and TRBJ2-3; possibly TRBD1 for D (5 bases). The CDR3 extends over 15 amino acids. CDR1 is KGHDR and CDR2 is SFDVKD in the germline V gene. Deletions cut 4 bases from V and 1 base from J, with 11 bases between. CDR3 sequence reads: CATSDHDRCTDTQYF. CDR3 nucleotides: TGTGCCACCAGTGACCACGACAGATGCACAGATACGCAGTATTTT.

V gene TRBV30 combines with J gene TRBJ2-6; D unresolved. V lost 3 bases and J lost 1, with 4 bases in between. The germline CDR1 and CDR2 sequences are GTSNPN and SVGIG (reference sequence). CDR3 length equals 13 residues. The CDR3 coding sequence is TGTGCCTGGAGCTCTTCTGGGGCCAACGTCCTGACTTTC. This encodes CAWSSSGANVLTF.

This CDR3 reads CASSQAAGYTEAFF. DNA of the CDR3: TGTGCCAGCAGCCAAGCGGCAGGGTATACTGAAGCTTTCTTT. J is TRBJ1-1 and V is TRBV3-1 (or the pseudogene TRBV3-2); D possibly corresponds to TRBD1 (5 bases). Trimming stripped 1 base from V and 5 bases from J, with 11 bases between. This CDR3 contains 14 residues. Germline V gene lookup returns CDR1 LGHDT and CDR2 YNNKEL (reference sequence).

V gene TRBV7-6 combines with J gene TRBJ2-6; weak D call: TRBD2 (5 bases). V shed 5 bases and J shed 0 bases, with 14 bases lying between them. The CDR3 covers 17 residues. CDR1 SGHVS and CDR2 FNYEAQ come from the germline V gene. The CDR3 region is CASSPRTVSSGANVLTF. In DNA, the CDR3 is TGTGCCAGCAGCCCACGGACTGTCTCCTCTGGGGCCAACGTCCTGACTTTC.

The genes are TRBV6-5 and TRBJ1-2, with 8 bases lining up with TRBD1. The CDR3 is 14 amino acids. From germline, CDR1 is MNHEY and CDR2 SVGAGI. With 7 bases clipped from V and 8 bases from J, the junction kept 12 bases outside the gene matches. This chain's CDR3 is CASNTGGRTTGYTF. The DNA of the CDR3 is TGTGCCAGCAACACAGGGGGACGTACTACCGGCTACACCTTC.

The V and J genes are TRBV5-4 and TRBJ2-7; 9 nucleotides align to TRBD1. Germline assignment: CDR1 SGHNT and CDR2 YYREEE (reference sequence). CDR3 length: 13 amino acids. With V trimmed by 5 bases and J by 7 bases, 7 bases remained unmatched. CDR3 residues: CASSSGQGMEQYF. CDR3 bases: TGTGCCAGCAGTTCGGGACAGGGTATGGAGCAGTACTTC.

This clone has at least ten counts. The chain links TRBV5-7 to TRBJ1-2; possible D gene TRBD1, 6 bases. TRBV5-7 is an ORF, and what it does is uncertain. There are 14 residues in the CDR3. V dropped 3 bases and J dropped 4 bases, with 13 bases sitting between them. CDR3 sequence reads: CASSYRVKGYGYTF. The CDR3 DNA is TGTGCCAGCAGCTACAGGGTTAAAGGCTATGGCTACACCTTC.

The chain uses TRBV7-9 and TRBJ2-2; weak D call: TRBD1 (5 bases). The germline V gene encodes CDR1 SEHNR and CDR2 FQNEAQ (reference sequence). The germline V and J ends were trimmed by 6 bases and 0 bases, with 8 bases remaining between them. This CDR3 has 14 residues. CDR3 bases: TGTGCCAGCAGTCTACAGGCGAACACCGGGGAGCTGTTTTTT. This translates into CASSLQANTGELFF.

The chain recombines TRBV3-1 (or the pseudogene TRBV3-2) with TRBJ1-6; no clear D gene. Trimming removed 2 bases from V and 0 bases from J, with 11 bases in between. The CDR3 is 17 residues long. CDR1 and CDR2 (germline): LGHDT, YNNKEL (reference sequence). CDR3 in amino acids: CASSQMKISSYNSPLHF. The CDR3 nucleotides read TGTGCCAGCAGCCAAATGAAGATTAGCTCCTATAATTCACCCCTCCACTTT.

This sequence joins TRBV19 and TRBJ1-6; maybe TRBD1 (6 bases). Germline assignment: CDR1 LNHDA and CDR2 SQIVND (reference sequence). V was trimmed by 5 bases and J by 6 bases, leaving 17 bases between them. The CDR3 runs 16 residues. The CDR3 DNA sequence: TGTGCCAGTAGTTCAACGACAGGCCAGGGTAATTCACCCCTCCACTTT. Its protein is CASSSTTGQGNSPLHF.

The gene calls are TRBV5-1 and TRBJ1-2, with 8 bases identical to TRBD1. The CDR3 contains 14 residues. V lost 0 bases, J lost 9 bases, and 7 bases stayed unmatched. Germline V gene data show CDR1 as SGHRS and CDR2 as YFSETQ. Here the CDR3 reads CASSLDTQGASYTF. CDR3 nucleotide sequence: TGCGCCAGCAGCTTGGATACCCAGGGGGCTAGCTACACCTTC.

The rearrangement joins TRBV6-6 to TRBJ2-7, with 7 bases matching TRBD1. The CDR3 is 15 amino acids. The germline CDR1 and CDR2 sequences are MNHNY and SVGAGI (reference sequence). V trimming: 5 bases; J trimming: 1 base; junction bases outside the gene matches: 8. The CDR3 sequence: CASSPPQGSSYEQYF. CDR3 DNA sequence: TGTGCCAGCAGTCCGCCACAGGGGTCGTCCTACGAGCAGTACTTC.

J is TRBJ1-4 and V is TRBV7-9; no definite D call. The V end lost 5 bases, the J end lost 3 bases, and 19 bases lay between the germline ends. CDR1 and CDR2 (germline): SEHNR, FQNEAQ (reference sequence). The CDR3 loop spans 17 amino acids. CDR3 DNA sequence: TGTGCCAGCAGCCCATCTAGAACCTCCGAGGCTAATGAAAAACTGTTTTTT. Its translation is CASSPSRTSEANEKLFF.

This clone appeared a single time. This chain links TRBV19 with TRBJ2-7; TRBD1 is a possible D gene (5 bases). The CDR3 contains 15 residues. V was pared by 2 bases and J by 2 bases, with 13 bases between. Germline loops: CDR1 LNHDA, CDR2 SQIVND (reference sequence). This chain's CDR3 is CASSISRTRPYEQYF. DNA of the CDR3: TGTGCCAGTAGTATATCCCGGACACGACCCTACGAGCAGTACTTC. Looking up the rest from reference TRBV19 and TRBJ2-7 gives the full variable domain: DGGITQSPKYLFRKEGQNVTLSCEQNLNHDAMYWYRQDPGQGLRLIYYSQIVNDFQKGDIAEGYSVSREKKESFPLTVTSAQKNPTAFYLCASSISRTRPYEQYFGPGTRLTVT.

At least ten counts were recorded for this clone. The chain has TRBV27 and TRBJ2-7; D is possibly TRBD1 (5 bases). V lost 5 bases and J 2 bases, leaving 10 bases between the germline ends. The CDR3 is 13 amino acids. The V gene's germline CDR1 is MNHEY and CDR2 SMNVEV (reference sequence). The CDR3 DNA is TGTGCCAGCAGTCTAACAGGCCCCTACGAGCAGTACTTC. It translates to CASSLTGPYEQYF.

V usage is TRBV9 and J usage is TRBJ2-2; 8 bases agree with TRBD1. The junction had 8 bases not matched to a gene; V was cut back by 0 bases and J by 7 bases. Per the germline V gene, CDR1 is SGDLS and CDR2 is YYNGEE. CDR3 length equals 16 residues. The CDR3 reads CASSVEAGGADGELFF. The CDR3 region has the DNA TGTGCCAGCAGCGTAGAGGCAGGGGGCGCCGACGGGGAGCTGTTTTTT.

The rearrangement joins TRBV14 to TRBJ2-4; 10 nucleotides match TRBD1. In germline, CDR1 is SGHDN, CDR2 FVKESK. The CDR3 is 18 residues long. V lost 4 bases and J lost 0; bases outside the gene matches: 9. The CDR3 sequence: CASSLRTGGTLAKNIQYF. In nucleotides, the CDR3 is TGTGCCAGCAGCCTCCGGACAGGGGGGACCTTAGCCAAAAACATTCAGTACTTC.

V usage is TRBV29-1 and J usage is TRBJ1-2; 9 bases fit TRBD1. Germline-derived CDR1 and CDR2 are SQVTM and ANQGSEA. V shed 3 bases, J shed 4 bases, and the junction held 6 bases outside the gene matches. The CDR3 consists of 14 residues. The CDR3 protein is CSVDSRGQGYGYTF. The CDR3 DNA sequence: TGCAGCGTTGACTCTAGGGGACAGGGCTATGGCTACACCTTC.

This chain joins TRBV13 and TRBJ1-4; perhaps TRBD1 as D (5 bases). The germline V gene encodes CDR1 PRHDT and CDR2 FYEKMQ (reference sequence). The CDR3 contains 15 residues. Trimming removed 2 bases from V and 9 bases from J, with 16 bases in between. The CDR3 spells CASSLYSTANQKLFF. The DNA for the CDR3 is TGTGCCAGCAGCTTATATTCGACAGCAAACCAAAAACTGTTTTTT.

The chain has TRBV3-1 (or the pseudogene TRBV3-2) and TRBJ2-3; 7 bases are a match to TRBD2. This CDR3 is built from 14 residues. With V trimmed by 1 base and J by 5 bases, 3 bases remained unmatched. The germline CDR1 and CDR2 sequences are LGHDT and YNNKEL (reference sequence). CDR3 sequence reads: CASSQGLAVDTQYF. The CDR3, as DNA: TGTGCCAGCAGCCAAGGACTAGCAGTAGATACGCAGTATTTT.

A remark on this clone: In the same sample, other DNA sequences code for this CDR3. The chain carries TRBV27 and TRBJ1-5; weak D call: TRBD1 (6 bases). In germline, CDR1 is MNHEY, CDR2 SMNVEV (reference sequence). This CDR3 spans 13 amino acids. Trimming shortened V by 8 bases and J by 4 bases, and 12 bases separated the two germline ends. CDR3 loop: CASSSRGNQPQHF. The CDR3 DNA follows: TGTGCCAGCTCCTCTAGGGGGAATCAGCCCCAGCATTTT.

The genes are TRBV18 and TRBJ2-3, with D possibly being TRBD1 (6 bases). The CDR3 spans 18 residues. V shed 2 bases and J shed 6 bases, with 24 bases lying between them. The germline gives CDR1 KGHSH, CDR2 LQKENI. The CDR3 nucleotides read TGTGCCAGCTCACCAAGGACTCGGACAGTGCTAAGGTCGGATACGCAGTATTTT. It is translated as CASSPRTRTVLRSDTQYF.

The chain couples TRBV6-5 to TRBJ1-4, with TRBD1 as a possible D gene (5 bases). The CDR3 contains 14 residues. Trimming removed 2 bases from V and 8 bases from J, with 12 bases in between. The V gene's germline CDR1 is MNHEY and CDR2 SVGAGI. CDR3 DNA sequence: TGTGCCAGCAGTTACGGCAGTTCAGGGGAAAAACTGTTTTTT. Its translation: CASSYGSSGEKLFF.

This chain joins TRBV3-1 (or the pseudogene TRBV3-2) and TRBJ2-1; a possible D gene is TRBD1 (6 bases). The germline V gene has CDR1 LGHDT and CDR2 YNNKEL (reference sequence). Between the trimmed V and J ends, which lost 5 bases and 9 bases, there was a span of 17 bases. The CDR3 totals 14 residues. The CDR3 reads CASSSIRGRGEQFF. CDR3 nucleotides: TGTGCCAGCAGCAGCATCAGGGGTAGGGGTGAGCAGTTCTTC.

The chain links TRBV4-1 to TRBJ2-5, with D hard to call. V lost 0 bases, J lost 3 bases, and 8 bases lay in between. The CDR3 has 14 amino acids. CDR1 is MGHRA and CDR2 is YSYEKL in the germline V gene. In DNA form, the CDR3 reads TGCGCCAGCAGCCAAGATCGTACGGAAGAGACCCAGTACTTC. This encodes CASSQDRTEETQYF.

The genes are TRBV4-1 and TRBJ1-3, with TRBD1 as a possible D gene (5 bases). The CDR3 sequence is 15 residues long. The germline V gene encodes CDR1 MGHRA and CDR2 YSYEKL. V was cut by 7 bases and J by 0 bases, with 13 bases left in between. The DNA for the CDR3 is TGCGCCAGCAATAACGGACACCTCTCTGGAAACACCATATATTTT. Amino acid sequence: CASNNGHLSGNTIYF.

This chain uses TRBV13 with TRBJ1-1, with D possibly TRBD1 on 6 matching bases. Trimming stripped 3 bases from V and 2 bases from J, with 10 bases between. CDR3 length: 14 amino acids. Germline V gene sequence: CDR1 PRHDT, CDR2 FYEKMQ (reference sequence). This CDR3 reads CASSFGTLNTEAFF. CDR3 nucleotide sequence: TGTGCCAGCAGCTTCGGGACACTAAACACTGAAGCTTTCTTT.